A selection of T cell receptor beta chains follows, all from one sample in a study of blood T cells in healthy people across ages. MiXCR, applied by TCRdb to the 5' RACE reads, yields one record per CDR3 protein. This sample yields about 770,000 distinct CDR3 sequences, of which under 55% are seen a single time; nearly 20% belongs to the top ten. The sample taken for sequencing was blood. The receptor set was obtained from a man in his 60s in good health. CDR3s include the opening cysteine and the closing phenylalanine or tryptophan. The D gene is left open where the match is weak. Rows may omit the clone size; those that give it use once, few, many or a size class.

D gene,clone size,V gene,J gene,CDR3 length,CDR3 DNA,CDR3 protein
TRBD2,many,TRBV4-3,TRBJ2-3,16,TGCGCCAGCAGCCAAGATTCAGCGGGGGGCACAGATACGCAGTATTTT,CASSQDSAGGTDTQYF
.,.,TRBV20-1,TRBJ1-2,13,TGCAGTGCTAGAGATTCGTGGGGTCGGGGCTACACCTTC,CSARDSWGRGYTF
.,.,TRBV6-2/TRBV6-3,TRBJ2-1,13,TGTGCCGGCAGTCCGACAGTCAGCTATGAGCAGTTCTTC,CAGSPTVSYEQFF
.,few,TRBV27,TRBJ2-6,15,TGTGCCAGCCGATCGGGGGGCGCTGGGGCCAACGTCCTGACTTTC,CASRSGGAGANVLTF
TRBD1,few,TRBV6-6,TRBJ2-5,16,TGTGCCAGCAGTCGCGCCGGGACAGGGGGTAAAGAGACCCAGTACTTC,CASSRAGTGGKETQYF
.,.,TRBV7-2,TRBJ2-1,14,TGTGCCAGCGGCGCTTCTGCGGGATTTTATGAGCAGTTCTTC,CASGASAGFYEQFF
.,.,TRBV3-1,TRBJ2-5,13,TGTGCCAGCAGCCAAGAGAGGGATGGGACCCAGTACTTC,CASSQERDGTQYF
.,few,TRBV7-9,TRBJ1-2,14,TGTGCCAGCAGCACACAGGGAGGATTCGATGGCTACACCTTC,CASSTQGGFDGYTF
.,few,TRBV6-1,TRBJ2-6,16,TGTGCCAGCAGTGAACTTGGCAACTCTGGGGCCAACGTCCTGACTTTC,CASSELGNSGANVLTF
TRBD2,few,TRBV7-2,TRBJ2-1,16,TGTGCCAGCAGCCTCACTTCGGGGACTAACCTCAATGAGCAGTTCTTC,CASSLTSGTNLNEQFF
.,few,TRBV6-6,TRBJ2-2,14,TGTGCCAGCAGTTACGGGCATCTCACCGGGGAGCTGTTTTTT,CASSYGHLTGELFF
.,.,TRBV2,TRBJ2-3,13,TGTGCCAGCAGTGAAGGAGGGATAGATACGCAGTATTTT,CASSEGGIDTQYF
TRBD2,.,TRBV5-1,TRBJ2-5,16,TGCGCCAGCAGCTTGGCCCCTAGCGGGGACCAAGAGACCCAGTACTTC,CASSLAPSGDQETQYF
.,.,TRBV27,TRBJ1-2,13,TGTGCCAGCGGGGAGCGTCTGGGGTATGGCTACACCTTC,CASGERLGYGYTF
TRBD2,.,TRBV2,TRBJ2-7,16,TGTGCCAGCAGGCTGGGACTAGCGTCAAGCTCCTACGAGCAGTACTTC,CASRLGLASSSYEQYF
.,.,TRBV7-6,TRBJ2-7,12,TGTGCCAGCAGCTCGGGGGACTACGAGCAGTACTTC,CASSSGDYEQYF